The T cell receptor beta chain described here comes from a study of tumor-infiltrating lymphocytes in primary liver carcinoma. Turning to the study itself: Ranging in age from 30 to 69 years, the patients were men and women.

Investigators took RNA and DNA out together from 20-30 mg of unsorted bulk tissue. The patients carried chronic HBV infection and had received no treatment. TCR beta cDNA was reverse-transcribed from approximately 0.45 ug of total RNA. The reaction used a constant-region primer and ProtoScript II reverse transcriptase. For TCR beta, libraries were produced by three nested multiplex PCR rounds using slightly modified ARM-PCR. The first two PCR rounds used TRBV1-TRBV30 forward primers with a C-beta reverse primer, about 10 cycles each. MiXCR, run by TCRdb on the multiplex PCR reads, gives a single entry per CDR3 protein. Of fewer than 85,000 distinct CDR3 sequences detected, 69% appear once; the ten largest clones hold 26%. Trimming took 8 bases from V and 11 from J, leaving 21 bases between them. Per the germline V gene, CDR1 is LNHNV and CDR2 is YYDKDF (reference sequence). The CDR3 is 13 amino acids.

This clonotype was observed once. The target antigen is unknown. General observations from the study: It was tumor-adjacent and tumor-blood pairs that overlapped less than tumor region pairs did. When set against blood, tumors had a significantly higher top-250-clone fraction (p = 0.039).

The sample comprised tumor-adjacent normal liver tissue. The rearrangement uses TRBV15 and TRBJ1-1; the D gene is possibly TRBD1 (6 bases). The sequence was obtained from a man aged 35-49 years with primary liver carcinoma and hepatitis B virus infection. CDR3 nucleotide sequence: TGTGCCACCTCCAAGGGGGTTTATGTTGAGGCTTTCTTT. Its translation: CATSKGVYVEAFF.